This T cell receptor beta chain was documented in a study of blood T cell repertoires in COVID-19. Study as a whole: PBMCs, B-cell-depleted T cells, or T cells provided the cDNA or gDNA that made up the material.

Under the authors' procedure: It was from reference gene primer amplification that nucleated cell counts were estimated. Data came from immunoSEQ multiplex PCR; TCRdb stores just in-frame clones and leaves some out. V, J and clone size are taken as reported in that table, and D and trimming were inferred from the DNA itself. Here the sample spans around 200,000 clones, about 90% being singletons. V was clipped by 8 bases and J by 2 bases; unmatched bases: 11. Germline V lookup: CDR1 MNHEY, CDR2 SVGAGI. CDR3 length: 15 amino acids. Material for sequencing was peripheral blood. The rearrangement uses TRBV6-5 and TRBJ1-1; 7 bases agree with TRBD1. The clonotype originates from a woman aged 18-30 years who had recovered from COVID-19. The CDR3: CASLSRPGGNTEAFF. The CDR3 DNA is TGTGCCAGCTTATCGCGGCCAGGGGGTAACACTGAAGCTTTCTTT.